This passage covers 28 T cell receptor beta chains from one sample sequenced in a study of radiation and T cells in renal cell carcinoma (dated by TCRdb to the early 2020s). Libraries were constructed by the immunoSEQ multiplex PCR assay. Not all clones reach the TCRdb copy of this immuneACCESS table, which keeps in-frame sequences only. Checked studies attribute under half of the gap to unresolved V genes and leave the rest unexplained. The sample has over 90,000 clones on record, approximately 80% of them singletons. The ten largest clones add up to about 7.2% of the sample. The sample's time point, from its label and the paper: blood 4 weeks post-SBRT, at nephrectomy. The intended sense of this specimen's treatment or condition label: 15 Gy SBRT to primary tumor, nephrectomy 4 weeks later. Sequencing used blood, obtained from a patient whose treatment included radiotherapy and nephrectomy. The receptors here all came from a man between 60 and 75 years old with renal cell carcinoma.

The chain combines TRBV11-3 with TRBJ2-2; 9 bases are a match to TRBD2. The CDR3 loop spans 14 amino acids. In germline, CDR1 is SGHNT, CDR2 YENEEA. Unmatched junction bases numbered 1, after V lost 7 bases and J lost 1 base. The CDR3 sequence: CASTAGGNTGELFF. In nucleotides, the CDR3 is TGTGCCAGCACAGCGGGAGGGAACACCGGGGAGCTGTTTTTT.

V usage is TRBV6-4 and J usage is TRBJ2-5; no reliable D call. Near its end, the DNA agrees better with TRBJ2-7, so the J call may be wrong. The CDR3 is 12 residues long. In germline, CDR1 is MRHNA, CDR2 SNTAGT. CDR3 residues: CASTKIPYEQYF. The CDR3 nucleotides are TGTGCCAGCACGAAGATTCCATACGAGCAGTACTTC.

The gene calls are TRBV11-2 and TRBJ2-2; 11 bases map to TRBD2. Trimming cost V 6 bases and J 0 bases; bases outside gene matches: 3. Germline CDR1 and CDR2: SGHAT and FQNNGV. The CDR3 has 16 residues. CDR3 nucleotides: TGTGCCAGCAGGACTAGCGGGAAAACGAACACCGGGGAGCTGTTTTTT. This gives the protein CASRTSGKTNTGELFF.

This clone was observed once. This sequence joins TRBV10-3 and TRBJ1-4; the D gene is possibly TRBD1 (5 bases). The germline V gene encodes CDR1 ENHRY and CDR2 SYGVKD. This CDR3 is 16 amino acids long. V gave up 4 bases and J gave up 4 bases, with 16 bases separating them. The CDR3 sequence is CAISVGSMGLNEKLFF. The CDR3 DNA reads as TGTGCCATCAGTGTGGGGTCTATGGGACTTAATGAAAAACTGTTTTTT.

The chain uses TRBV5-1 and TRBJ2-1; weak D call: TRBD2 (6 bases). CDR3 length: 14 amino acids. Trimming removed 1 base at V and 4 bases at J, with 9 bases between. The V gene's germline CDR1 is SGHRS and CDR2 YFSETQ. CDR3 in amino acids: CASSLTSIYNEQFF. CDR3 DNA sequence: TGCGCCAGCAGCTTGACTAGCATATACAATGAGCAGTTCTTC.

Only a few counts were recorded for this clone. This chain joins TRBV7-9 and TRBJ2-1; 10 positions match TRBD1. The CDR3 sequence is 14 residues long. Germline CDR1 reads SEHNR; CDR2 reads FQNEAQ (reference sequence). The J segment lost 6 bases and the V segment lost 4 bases, leaving 3 bases of the junction unmatched. Here the CDR3 DNA reads TGTGCCAGCAGCTCTAGGACAGGGGGCAATGAGCAGTTCTTC. It translates to CASSSRTGGNEQFF. Looking up the rest from reference TRBV7-9 and TRBJ2-1 gives the full variable domain: DTGVSQNPRHKITKRGQNVTFRCDPISEHNRLYWYRQTLGQGPEFLTYFQNEAQLEKSRLLSDRFSAERPKGSFSTLEIQRTEQGDSAMYLCASSSRTGGNEQFFGPGTRLTVL.

The rearrangement uses TRBV25-1 and TRBJ2-1; TRBD1 agrees at 7 bases. The CDR3 has 18 amino acids. The V gene end was trimmed by 1 base and the J gene end by 2 bases; junction bases not matched to a gene: 11. Germline CDR1 MGHDK, CDR2 SYGVNS. CDR3 sequence (DNA): TGTGCCAGCAGTGAATGGGGGTCGCGAGACAGGGCCTACAATGAGCAGTTCTTC. It specifies CASSEWGSRDRAYNEQFF.

The gene calls are TRBV2 and TRBJ2-3; no clear D. Trimming stripped 11 bases from V and 2 bases from J, with 14 bases between. The CDR3 spans 13 residues. From germline, CDR1 is SNHLY and CDR2 FYNNEI. CDR3 loop: CAVDWFITDTQYF. CDR3 nucleotide sequence: TGTGCCGTAGACTGGTTCATCACAGATACGCAGTATTTT.

There are a few counts of this clone. As DNA, the CDR3 is TGCGCCAGCAGCTTGGATCACATAGTTCAAGAGACCCAGTACTTC. Residues: CASSLDHIVQETQYF. The J gene is TRBJ2-5, the V gene TRBV5-1; D gene uncertain. CDR3 size: 15 residues. Between the trimmed V and J ends, which lost 0 bases and 2 bases, there was a span of 11 bases. The germline V gene has CDR1 SGHRS and CDR2 YFSETQ.

The J gene is TRBJ2-1, the V gene TRBV2; 11 positions match TRBD2. The CDR3 has 16 residues. From germline, CDR1 is SNHLY and CDR2 FYNNEI. After removal of 7 bases from V and 5 bases from J, the junction contained 10 bases not matched to a gene. The CDR3 reads CASIPGLAGGDNEQFF. CDR3 bases: TGTGCCAGCATCCCCGGACTAGCGGGTGGAGACAATGAGCAGTTCTTC. The entire variable domain, with the rest obtained from reference TRBV2 and TRBJ2-1, is as follows: EPEVTQTPSHQVTQMGQEVILRCVPISNHLYFYWYRQILGQKVEFLVSFYNNEISEKSEIFDDQFSVERPDGSNFTLKIRSTKLEDSAMYFCASIPGLAGGDNEQFFGPGTRLTVL.

Notes on this clone: Distinct nucleotide sequences in the sample also encode this CDR3. V and J are TRBV5-1 and TRBJ2-3; D call uncertain. The CDR3 runs 13 residues. V was pared by 1 base and J by 3 bases, with 6 bases between. Per the germline V gene, CDR1 is SGHRS and CDR2 is YFSETQ. CDR3 coding DNA: TGCGCCAGCAGCTTGCGGAGAACAGATACGCAGTATTTT. This sequence encodes CASSLRRTDTQYF.

This clone appeared a single time. The V gene is TRBV6-1, the J gene TRBJ2-3; TRBD1 might be the D (5 bases). Deletions cut 1 base from V and 2 bases from J, with 10 bases between. The CDR3 spans 15 residues. The germline V gene has CDR1 MNHNS and CDR2 SASEGT. The CDR3 nucleotides are TGTGCCAGCAGTGAAGGACAGCTCTCCACAGATACGCAGTATTTT. The encoded protein is CASSEGQLSTDTQYF.

The CDR3: CASSLTGTDTQYF. CDR3 DNA: TGTGCCAGCAGCCTGACAGGGACAGATACGCAGTATTTT. The chain employs TRBV5-5 and TRBJ2-3, with TRBD1 matching 7 bases. The germline V gene encodes CDR1 SGHKS and CDR2 YYEKEE (reference sequence). The V segment lost 4 bases and the J segment 3 bases; nucleotides outside the gene matches: 2. There are 13 residues in the CDR3.

The genes are TRBV14 and TRBJ1-3; weak D call: TRBD1 (5 bases). Germline-derived CDR1 and CDR2 are SGHDN and FVKESK. V lost 4 bases and J lost 4, with 5 bases in between. The CDR3 loop spans 12 amino acids. CDR3 sequence: CASSRQGNTIYF. The CDR3 coding sequence is TGTGCCAGCAGCCGACAGGGAAACACCATATATTTT.

This clone was detected once. The CDR3 reads CASRQQGRGTGELFF. CDR3 bases: TGTGCCAGCAGGCAACAGGGTAGAGGGACCGGGGAGCTGTTTTTT. This rearrangement joins TRBV5-6 to TRBJ2-2, with D possibly being TRBD1 (6 bases). The germline V and J ends were trimmed by 5 bases and 5 bases, with 16 bases remaining between them. CDR1 is SGHDT, CDR2 YYEEEE, per germline. The CDR3 length is 15 residues. Full variable domain (outside the CDR3, taken from reference TRBV5-6 and TRBJ2-2): DAGVTQSPTHLIKTRGQQVTLRCSPKSGHDTVSWYQQALGQGPQFIFQYYEEEERQRGNFPDRFSGHQFPNYSSELNVNALLLGDSALYLCASRQQGRGTGELFFGEGSRLTVL.

This clone was detected only once. The genes are TRBV9 and TRBJ2-7; a possible D gene is TRBD2 (6 bases). Between the trimmed V and J ends, which lost 0 bases and 2 bases, there was a span of 18 bases. Germline CDR1 is SGDLS and CDR2 is YYNGEE. CDR3 length equals 17 residues. CDR3 coding DNA: TGTGCCAGCAGCGTAGCTTCGTTAGCGGATGCTCCCTACGAGCAGTACTTC. It is translated as CASSVASLADAPYEQYF.

V gene TRBV9 combines with J gene TRBJ2-3; D gene unclear. The CDR3 is 14 residues long. V was shortened by 4 bases and J by 6 bases, with 15 bases between the two germline ends. Germline loops: CDR1 SGDLS, CDR2 YYNGEE. The CDR3: CASSPAEARDTQYF. In DNA, the CDR3 is TGTGCCAGCAGCCCGGCTGAGGCCCGGGATACGCAGTATTTT.

This chain connects TRBV6-1 to TRBJ2-1; 12 bases align to TRBD2. Germline assignment: CDR1 MNHNS and CDR2 SASEGT. The CDR3 covers 16 residues. The junction had 11 bases not matched to a gene; V was cut back by 4 bases and J by 10 bases. CDR3 protein: CASSAYSGTSGLEQFF. CDR3 nucleotide sequence: TGTGCCAGCAGTGCCTACTCCGGGACTAGCGGGCTCGAGCAGTTCTTC.

This sequence joins TRBV30 and TRBJ1-5; D gene unclear. The germline gives CDR1 GTSNPN, CDR2 SVGIG (reference sequence). The V gene lost 0 bases and the J gene lost 4 bases, with 7 bases spanning the gap. This CDR3 is built from 13 residues. The CDR3 DNA reads TGTGCCTGGAGTGTAAAGGGAAATCAGCCCCAGCATTTT. This gives the protein CAWSVKGNQPQHF.

In its sample, this clone was seen once. The CDR3 DNA follows: TGTGCCAGCAGTTACTCGCCCAGGGGTTCTGGAAACACCATATATTTT. Translated, it gives CASSYSPRGSGNTIYF. The genes are TRBV6-5 and TRBJ1-3; tentative D call: TRBD1 (6 bases). CDR3 length: 16 residues. Germline values: CDR1 MNHEY, CDR2 SVGAGI. The V end was cut by 0 bases, the J end by 1 base, with 10 bases between.

The V and J genes are TRBV6-5 and TRBJ1-2; D uncertain. The length of the CDR3 is 14 residues. Germline assignment: CDR1 MNHEY and CDR2 SVGAGI. Between the trimmed V and J ends, which lost 2 bases and 4 bases, there was a span of 11 bases. Here the CDR3 reads CASSYIPRVYGYTF. The DNA for the CDR3 is TGTGCCAGCAGTTACATACCTCGGGTCTATGGCTACACCTTC.

V and J are TRBV7-9 and TRBJ2-2; D is undetermined. Deletions cut 3 bases from V and 4 bases from J, with 12 bases between. Germline V gives CDR1 SEHNR, CDR2 FQNEAQ (reference sequence). CDR3 size: 15 residues. The CDR3 nucleotides are TGTGCCAGCAGCTTGGGCAGCATATCCACCGGGGAGCTGTTTTTT. Translated, it gives CASSLGSISTGELFF.

The V and J genes are TRBV6-5 and TRBJ2-6, with unresolved D. The V end lost 5 bases, the J end lost 0 bases, and 8 bases lay between the germline ends. This CDR3 region has 15 residues. The germline V gene has CDR1 MNHEY and CDR2 SVGAGI. The chain's CDR3 is CASSAPDSGANVLTF. Here the CDR3 DNA reads TGTGCCAGCAGTGCCCCGGACTCTGGGGCCAACGTCCTGACTTTC.

The rearrangement uses TRBV4-1 and TRBJ2-3; 8 nucleotides agree with TRBD2. Looked up from germline, CDR1 is MGHRA and CDR2 is YSYEKL. V shed 0 bases and J 5 bases; nucleotides not matched to a gene: 10. This CDR3 comprises 17 residues. CDR3 sequence: CASSQERRGAGGDTQYF. In DNA, the CDR3 is TGCGCCAGCAGCCAAGAGCGGCGGGGGGCTGGGGGAGATACGCAGTATTTT.

The genes are TRBV2 and TRBJ2-1; 8 bases are shared with TRBD2. CDR3 length: 17 amino acids. V dropped 4 bases and J dropped 4; count of bases not matched to a gene: 12. CDR1 SNHLY and CDR2 FYNNEI come from the germline V gene. The CDR3 is CASSGILAGIGYNEQFF. As DNA, the CDR3 is TGTGCCAGCAGTGGGATTTTAGCGGGAATCGGGTACAATGAGCAGTTCTTC.

The rearrangement links TRBV20-1 to TRBJ2-7; TRBD2 matches 10 bases. The CDR3 is 11 residues long. CDR1 is DFQATT and CDR2 is SNEGSKA in the germline V gene (reference sequence). CDR3 protein: CSLAGVPEQYF. The CDR3 region has the DNA TGCAGCCTAGCGGGAGTCCCCGAGCAGTACTTC.

V gene TRBV19 combines with J gene TRBJ2-5, with D possibly called TRBD1 or TRBD2 (5 bases each). The CDR3 contains 12 residues. Germline-derived CDR1 and CDR2 are LNHDA and SQIVND (reference sequence). The V gene lost 3 bases and the J gene lost 3 bases, with 5 bases spanning the gap. Written as DNA, the CDR3 is TGTGCCAGTAGTATGGGGGAAGAGACCCAGTACTTC. Amino acids: CASSMGEETQYF.

The chain employs TRBV30 and TRBJ2-7; 10 nucleotides align to TRBD1. J gave up 5 bases and V 5 bases, and 3 bases lay outside the gene matches. Germline-derived CDR1 and CDR2 are GTSNPN and SVGIG (reference sequence). The CDR3 runs 12 residues. This chain's CDR3 is CAWGTGENEQYF. In DNA form, the CDR3 reads TGTGCCTGGGGGACAGGGGAGAACGAGCAGTACTTC.